This T cell receptor (delta chain) was identified in a study of γδ T cells in repeated Plasmodium falciparum infection. In germline, CDR1 is TVYSNPD, CDR2 GDNSRS (reference sequence). The CDR3 loop spans 21 amino acids. Whole-study findings and limits: Malian children's Vdelta2-negative repertoires appeared more expanded and less diverse than Australians'.

Flow sorting of PBMC yielded separate Vgamma9/Vdelta2+ and Vdelta2-negative gammadelta T cell populations for bulk repertoire analysis. With CATT, TCRdb re-called clones from the multiplex PCR reads. The profile shows tens of thousands of delta-chain clones, 1.5% to 2% of them singletons. This clone was seen a handful of times. Its antigen remains unknown. A far larger clone is one nucleotide away, so this likely arose from a read error. In the same sample, other DNA sequences code for this CDR3. Sequencing used gamma-delta T cells from blood. This chain links TRDV3 with TRDJ1, with D maybe TRDD2 (6 bases). TCRdb supplies no J gene; here it was assigned by aligning the nucleotide sequence to germline. This TCR was sampled from a pool of human donors (malaria-infected and uninfected, not separated). CDR3 region: CATLKTVILPGWCPYTDKLIF. CDR3 sequence (DNA): TGTGCTACACTCAAAACCGTTATCCTACCGGGCTGGTGCCCATACACCGATAAACTCATCTTT.